These 10 T cell receptor beta chains were sequenced from one sample in a study of T cells after yellow fever vaccination. TCRdb passed the 5' RACE reads through MiXCR, listing each CDR3 protein once. The sample lists roughly 68,000 distinct CDR3 sequences, under 8% seen once, with about 39% in the top ten. The sequences come from CD8+ T cells sorted from PBMCs, collected 35 to 50 days after the first yellow fever vaccination. Receptors were obtained from a man aged 18-30 years who received the YFV17D yellow fever vaccine.

CDR3 coding DNA: TGTGCCATCAGTGGAAGGGGCAATGGGGCCAACGTCCTGACTTTC. This gives the protein CAISGRGNGANVLTF. The chain joins TRBV10-3 to TRBJ2-6; possible D gene TRBD1, 5 bases. This CDR3 has 15 amino acids. V lost 4 bases and J 3 bases, leaving 10 bases between the germline ends. CDR1 ENHRY and CDR2 SYGVKD come from the germline V gene.

V is TRBV7-9 and J is TRBJ2-5; D gene unclear. Germline V CDR1 and CDR2: SEHNR, FQNEAQ (reference sequence). The CDR3 spans 14 residues. Trimming shortened V by 4 bases and J by 5 bases, and 14 bases separated the two germline ends. In DNA, the CDR3 is TGTGCCAGCAGCTCCGAAGCTCTAGGGGAGACCCAGTACTTC. Its translation is CASSSEALGETQYF.

This clonotype came up a few times. The V call is TRBV6-2 or TRBV6-3, the J call TRBJ2-1; unclear D gene. Germline CDR1 is MNHEY and CDR2 is SVGEGT. This CDR3 is 14 amino acids long. The V gene lost 2 bases and the J gene lost 5 bases, with 10 bases spanning the gap. In DNA form, the CDR3 reads TGTGCCAGCAGTTACCTGGTCCGAGACAATGAGCAGTTCTTC. Translated, it gives CASSYLVRDNEQFF.

The V call is TRBV10-3, the J call TRBJ1-1; possibly TRBD1 for D (5 bases). V dropped 7 bases and J dropped 5 bases, with 14 bases sitting between them. The CDR3 consists of 13 residues. The germline V gene encodes CDR1 ENHRY and CDR2 SYGVKD. The CDR3 sequence: CAIKKEGSTEAFF. CDR3 in DNA: TGTGCCATCAAAAAGGAGGGGAGTACTGAAGCTTTCTTT.

This clonotype showed up many times. The rearrangement uses TRBV4-2 and TRBJ2-5; a weak D match, TRBD1 (5 bases). V shed 4 bases and J shed 5 bases, with 26 bases lying between them. CDR3 length: 18 amino acids. The germline CDR1 and CDR2 sequences are LGHNA and YNFKEQ. The CDR3 nucleotides are TGTGCCAGCAGCCCCTTCTACCGACAGAGGAACTATATGGAGACCCAGTACTTC. Residues: CASSPFYRQRNYMETQYF.

The chain couples TRBV19 to TRBJ2-6, with D perhaps matching TRBD2 (5 bases). Per the germline V gene, CDR1 is LNHDA and CDR2 is SQIVND (reference sequence). This CDR3 has 16 residues. V was shortened by 6 bases and J by 0 bases, with 12 bases between the two germline ends. The DNA for the CDR3 is TGTGCCAGTAGCCGAGAGAGGGACTCTGGGGCCAACGTCCTGACTTTC. Translating it yields CASSRERDSGANVLTF.

This chain joins TRBV19 and TRBJ2-7; D gene uncertain. The V gene's germline CDR1 is LNHDA and CDR2 SQIVND (reference sequence). V lost 5 bases, J lost 0 bases, and 8 bases lay in between. The CDR3 spans 13 residues. As DNA, the CDR3 is TGTGCCAGTAGTGGGTACAGCTCCTACGAGCAGTACTTC. This gives the protein CASSGYSSYEQYF.

This rearrangement joins TRBV12-3 or TRBV12-4 to TRBJ1-2; no firm D call. The CDR3 consists of 11 residues. V was trimmed by 7 bases and J by 7 bases, leaving 10 bases between them. CDR3 sequence: CASNGRRGYTF. CDR3 nucleotide sequence: TGTGCCAGCAATGGACGCCGTGGCTACACCTTC.

The V gene is TRBV21-1, the J gene TRBJ2-6; TRBD1, the table's D call, lacks a check against the DNA. TRBV21-1 is reported as a pseudogene. The CDR3 runs to 20 residues. The CDR3 region has the DNA TGTGCCAGCAACGTACCCGACCGGGGACAGGGAGTAGCTGGGGCCAACGTCCTGACTTTC. Amino acids: CASNVPDRGQGVAGANVLTF.

This clonotype was observed many times. This chain connects TRBV21-1 to TRBJ1-5; TRBD1, the table's D call, lacks a check against the DNA. TRBV21-1 is given as a pseudogene. CDR3 length: 18 amino acids. The CDR3 loop is CASSKLYPGTDSNQPQHF. In DNA, the CDR3 is TGTGCCAGCAGCAAATTATATCCCGGGACGGATAGCAATCAGCCCCAGCATTTT.